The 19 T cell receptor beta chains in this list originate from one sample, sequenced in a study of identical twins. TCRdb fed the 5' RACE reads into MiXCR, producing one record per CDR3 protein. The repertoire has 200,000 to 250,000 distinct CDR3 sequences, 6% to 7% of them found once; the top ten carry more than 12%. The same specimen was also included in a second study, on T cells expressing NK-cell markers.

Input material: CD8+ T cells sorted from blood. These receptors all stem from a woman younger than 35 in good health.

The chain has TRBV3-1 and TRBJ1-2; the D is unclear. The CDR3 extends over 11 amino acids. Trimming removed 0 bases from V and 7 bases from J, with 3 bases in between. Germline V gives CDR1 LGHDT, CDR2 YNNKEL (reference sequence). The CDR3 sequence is CASSQEGGYTF. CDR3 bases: TGTGCCAGCAGCCAAGAAGGTGGCTACACCTTC. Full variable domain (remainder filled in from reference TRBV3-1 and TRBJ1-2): DTAVSQTPKYLVTQMGNDKSIKCEQNLGHDTMYWYKQDSKKFLKIMFSYNNKELIINETVPNRFSPKSPDKAHLNLHINSLELGDSAVYFCASSQEGGYTFGSGTRLTVV.

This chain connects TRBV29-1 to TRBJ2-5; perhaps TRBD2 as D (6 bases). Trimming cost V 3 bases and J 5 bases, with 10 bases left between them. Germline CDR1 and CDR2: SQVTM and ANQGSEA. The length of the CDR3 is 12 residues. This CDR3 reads CSVDRGTETQYF. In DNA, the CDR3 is TGCAGCGTTGATCGCGGGACGGAGACCCAGTACTTC.

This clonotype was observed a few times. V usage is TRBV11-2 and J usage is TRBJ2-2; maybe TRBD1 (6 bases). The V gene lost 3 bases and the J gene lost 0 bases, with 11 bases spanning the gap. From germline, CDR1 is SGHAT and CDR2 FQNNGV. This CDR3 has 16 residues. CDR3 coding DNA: TGTGCCAGCAGCTTGTCCGGGACAACGAACACCGGGGAGCTGTTTTTT. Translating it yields CASSLSGTTNTGELFF.

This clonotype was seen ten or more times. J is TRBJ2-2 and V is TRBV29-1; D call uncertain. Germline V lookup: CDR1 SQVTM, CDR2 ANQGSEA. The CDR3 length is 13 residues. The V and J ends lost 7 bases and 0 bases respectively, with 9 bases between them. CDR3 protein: CSAQISNTGELFF. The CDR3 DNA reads TGCAGCGCACAGATCTCGAACACCGGGGAGCTGTTTTTT.

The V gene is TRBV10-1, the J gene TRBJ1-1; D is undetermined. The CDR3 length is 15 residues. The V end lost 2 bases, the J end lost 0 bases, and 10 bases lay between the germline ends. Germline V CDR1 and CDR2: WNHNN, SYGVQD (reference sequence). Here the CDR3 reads CASSEPRVMNTEAFF. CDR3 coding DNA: TGCGCCAGCAGTGAGCCGAGGGTGATGAACACTGAAGCTTTCTTT.

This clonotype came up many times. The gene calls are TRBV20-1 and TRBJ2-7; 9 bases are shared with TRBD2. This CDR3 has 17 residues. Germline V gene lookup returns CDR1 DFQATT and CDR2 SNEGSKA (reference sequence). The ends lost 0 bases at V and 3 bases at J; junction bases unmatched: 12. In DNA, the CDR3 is TGCAGTGCTAGAGATTCCTTTGGCGGGAGGGCCCTCTACGAGCAGTACTTC. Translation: CSARDSFGGRALYEQYF.

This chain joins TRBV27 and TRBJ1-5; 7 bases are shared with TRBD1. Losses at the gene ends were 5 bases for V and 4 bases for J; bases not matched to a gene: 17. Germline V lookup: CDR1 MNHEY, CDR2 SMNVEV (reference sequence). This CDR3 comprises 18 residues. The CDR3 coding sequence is TGTGCCAGCAGTCCAGGGACAGAGGTCCAGAACGCAAATCAGCCCCAGCATTTT. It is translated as CASSPGTEVQNANQPQHF.

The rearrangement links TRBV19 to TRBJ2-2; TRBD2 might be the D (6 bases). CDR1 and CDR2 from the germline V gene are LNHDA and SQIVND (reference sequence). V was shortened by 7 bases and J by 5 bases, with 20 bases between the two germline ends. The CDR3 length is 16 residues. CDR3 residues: CASNPYAGIETGELFF. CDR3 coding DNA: TGTGCCAGTAACCCATACGCGGGAATTGAAACCGGGGAGCTGTTTTTT.

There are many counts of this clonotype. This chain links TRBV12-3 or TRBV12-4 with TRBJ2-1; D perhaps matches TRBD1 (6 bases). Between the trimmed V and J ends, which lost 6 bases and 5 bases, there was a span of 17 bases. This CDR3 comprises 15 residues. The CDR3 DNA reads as TGTGCCAGCAGCCCGACAGGTAGGGGACACAATGAGCAGTTCTTC. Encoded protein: CASSPTGRGHNEQFF.

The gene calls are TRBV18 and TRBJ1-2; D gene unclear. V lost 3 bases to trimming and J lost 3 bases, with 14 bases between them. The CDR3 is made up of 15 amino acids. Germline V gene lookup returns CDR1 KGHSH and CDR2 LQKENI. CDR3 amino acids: CASSPSNSDYYGYTF. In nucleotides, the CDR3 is TGTGCCAGCTCACCTAGTAACAGCGACTACTATGGCTACACCTTC.

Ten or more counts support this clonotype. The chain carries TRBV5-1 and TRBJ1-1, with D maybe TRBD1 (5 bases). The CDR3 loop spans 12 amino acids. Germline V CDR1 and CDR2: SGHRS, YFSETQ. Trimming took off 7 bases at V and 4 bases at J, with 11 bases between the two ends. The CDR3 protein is CASHYGGTEAFF. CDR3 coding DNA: TGCGCCAGCCATTACGGGGGCACTGAAGCTTTCTTT.

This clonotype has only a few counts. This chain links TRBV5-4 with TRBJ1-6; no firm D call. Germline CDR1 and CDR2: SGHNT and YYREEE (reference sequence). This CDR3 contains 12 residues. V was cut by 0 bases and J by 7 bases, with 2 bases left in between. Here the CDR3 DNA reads TGTGCCAGCAGCTTGGCGAATTCACCCCTCCACTTT. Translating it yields CASSLANSPLHF.

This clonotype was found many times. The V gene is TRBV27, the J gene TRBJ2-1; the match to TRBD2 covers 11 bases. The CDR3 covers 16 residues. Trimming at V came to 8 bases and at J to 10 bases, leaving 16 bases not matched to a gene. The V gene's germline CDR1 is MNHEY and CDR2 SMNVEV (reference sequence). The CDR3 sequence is CASALLAGGPGGEQFF. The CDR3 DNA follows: TGTGCCAGCGCACTTCTAGCGGGAGGCCCCGGTGGGGAGCAGTTCTTC.

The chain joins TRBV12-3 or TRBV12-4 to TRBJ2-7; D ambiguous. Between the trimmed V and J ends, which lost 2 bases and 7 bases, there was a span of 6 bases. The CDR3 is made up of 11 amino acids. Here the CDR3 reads CASSLNLEQYF. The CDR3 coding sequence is TGTGCCAGCAGTTTAAACCTGGAGCAGTACTTC.

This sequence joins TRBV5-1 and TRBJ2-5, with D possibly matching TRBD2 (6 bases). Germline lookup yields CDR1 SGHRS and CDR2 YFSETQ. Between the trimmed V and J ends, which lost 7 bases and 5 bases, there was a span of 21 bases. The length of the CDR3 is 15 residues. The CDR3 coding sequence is TGCGCCAGCCGGGGACTCCCGAGTGGTGGGGAGACCCAGTACTTC. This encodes CASRGLPSGGETQYF.

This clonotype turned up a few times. The CDR3 DNA is TGTGCCAGCAGCCAAGAGGGGTCTCCCCTCTATGGCTACACCTTC. This gives the protein CASSQEGSPLYGYTF. The rearrangement uses TRBV14 and TRBJ1-2; no firm D call. Trimming shortened V by 0 bases and J by 4 bases, and 12 bases separated the two germline ends. Germline CDR1 reads SGHDN; CDR2 reads FVKESK. The CDR3 contains 15 residues.

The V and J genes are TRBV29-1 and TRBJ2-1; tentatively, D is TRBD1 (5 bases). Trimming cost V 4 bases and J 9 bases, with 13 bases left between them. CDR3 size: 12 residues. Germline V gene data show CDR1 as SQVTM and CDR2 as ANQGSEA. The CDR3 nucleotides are TGCAGCGTTGCTGAGACAGAGAGTGAGCAGTTCTTC. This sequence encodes CSVAETESEQFF.

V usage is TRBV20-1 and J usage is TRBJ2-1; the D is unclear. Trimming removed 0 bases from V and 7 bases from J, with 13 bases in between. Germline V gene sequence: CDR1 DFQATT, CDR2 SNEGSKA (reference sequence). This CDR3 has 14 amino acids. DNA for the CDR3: TGCAGTGCTAGAGATGAGGATCTCAGGAATGAGCAGTTCTTC. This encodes CSARDEDLRNEQFF.

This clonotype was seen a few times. The CDR3 DNA follows: TGTGCCAGCCTATCCCTCCATGAGCGGGGGAGATTAGGCGACACAGATACGCAGTATTTT. This codes for CASLSLHERGRLGDTDTQYF. The chain recombines TRBV6-2 or TRBV6-3 with TRBJ2-3; 8 nucleotides align to TRBD2. The CDR3 length is 20 residues. J was trimmed by 2 bases and V by 8 bases; bases with no gene match: 24. CDR1 MNHEY and CDR2 SVGEGT come from the germline V gene.